These 30 T cell receptor beta chains share one sample of origin, sequenced in a study of blood T cell repertoires in COVID-19. Sequenced by immunoSEQ multiplex PCR; TCRdb stores in-frame clones only, minus some. The table shows 150,000 to 200,000 clones, with around 80% occurring only once. Sequenced input: peripheral blood. The receptors were sampled from a man aged 25 to 40 with active or convalescent COVID-19.

The V and J genes are TRBV24-1 and TRBJ2-3, with 8 bases fitting TRBD1. The CDR3 spans 15 residues. Trimming cost V 1 base and J 4 bases; bases outside gene matches: 3. Germline CDR1 KGHDR, CDR2 SFDVKD. The CDR3 DNA is TGTGCCACCAGTGATTTAGGACAGGGCTCAGATACGCAGTATTTT. Protein sequence: CATSDLGQGSDTQYF.

The rearrangement links TRBV5-4 to TRBJ2-7; the match to TRBD2 covers 12 bases. The CDR3 is 15 residues long. V dropped 4 bases and J dropped 5; count of bases not matched to a gene: 7. Germline-derived CDR1 and CDR2 are SGHNT and YYREEE (reference sequence). CDR3 sequence: CASSPLAGGENEQYF. The CDR3 bases are TGTGCCAGCAGCCCTCTAGCGGGAGGGGAAAACGAGCAGTACTTC.

The V and J genes are TRBV15 and TRBJ1-2; weak D call: TRBD1 (6 bases). The ends were cut back, 0 bases at V and 2 bases at J, with 13 bases in the middle. Germline V gives CDR1 LNHNV, CDR2 YYDKDF (reference sequence). CDR3 length: 16 residues. CDR3 protein: CATSREWTEINYGYTF. The CDR3 DNA reads as TGTGCCACCAGCAGAGAATGGACAGAGATAAACTATGGCTACACCTTC.

The rearrangement joins TRBV5-1 to TRBJ1-4; D possibly corresponds to TRBD1 (5 bases). This CDR3 comprises 14 residues. Germline V lookup: CDR1 SGHRS, CDR2 YFSETQ. V shed 9 bases and J shed 5 bases, with 17 bases lying between them. As DNA, the CDR3 is TGCGCCACCGGTACGGGGGAATACAATGAAAAACTGTTTTTT. Translating it yields CATGTGEYNEKLFF.

The J gene is TRBJ1-5, the V gene TRBV27, with 10 bases lining up with TRBD1. This CDR3 spans 16 amino acids. CDR1 is MNHEY, CDR2 SMNVEV, per germline (reference sequence). With V trimmed by 0 bases and J by 5 bases, 4 bases remained unmatched. CDR3 in amino acids: CASSLSGTGVYQPQHF. The CDR3 region has the DNA TGTGCCAGCAGTTTATCCGGGACAGGGGTTTATCAGCCCCAGCATTTT.

The gene calls are TRBV3-1 (or the pseudogene TRBV3-2) and TRBJ2-1; the D is unclear. This CDR3 spans 14 amino acids. Germline V gene lookup returns CDR1 LGHDT and CDR2 YNNKEL (reference sequence). V lost 0 bases, J lost 4 bases, and 7 bases lay in between. CDR3 bases: TGTGCCAGCAGCCAAGATACGGGTTACAATGAGCAGTTCTTC. Residues: CASSQDTGYNEQFF.

This clone is a singleton in its sample. The CDR3 coding sequence is TGTGCCGGCAAGCTTCAGGGCCCCGGGGAGCTGTTTTTT. This codes for CAGKLQGPGELFF. V and J are TRBV30 and TRBJ2-2, with D possibly being TRBD1 (5 bases). V lost 8 bases and J lost 6, with 16 bases in between. Germline lookup yields CDR1 GTSNPN and CDR2 SVGIG (reference sequence). This CDR3 is 13 amino acids long.

This clone was recorded once. This chain uses TRBV21-1 with TRBJ2-1; the DNA was not compared with TRBD2, the D call given in the table. TRBV21-1 is a pseudogene locus. This CDR3 spans 17 amino acids. The CDR3 is CASSKARASEPYNEQFF. The CDR3 DNA sequence: TGTGCCAGCAGCAAAGCGCGGGCTAGCGAGCCCTACAATGAGCAGTTCTTC.

The genes are TRBV29-1 and TRBJ1-1, with 9 positions matching TRBD1. J gave up 1 base and V 3 bases, and 6 bases lay outside the gene matches. CDR3 length: 15 residues. CDR1 is SQVTM and CDR2 is ANQGSEA in the germline V gene. The CDR3 DNA sequence: TGCAGCGTTGAGGGGACAGGGTGGACGAACACTGAAGCTTTCTTT. Protein: CSVEGTGWTNTEAFF.

The chain couples TRBV6-1 to TRBJ1-1; TRBD1 agrees at 7 bases. CDR1 is MNHNS and CDR2 is SASEGT in the germline V gene. The CDR3 loop spans 14 amino acids. V gave up 2 bases and J gave up 9 bases; unmatched junction bases: 9. The CDR3 region has the DNA TGTGCCAGCAGTGAACCGTCGACAGGGCTGAAAGCTTTCTTT. Its protein product is CASSEPSTGLKAFF.

The chain has TRBV29-1 and TRBJ1-2, with 7 bases matching TRBD1. Germline V gives CDR1 SQVTM, CDR2 ANQGSEA. Trimming at V came to 7 bases and at J to 2 bases, leaving 7 bases not matched to a gene. The length of the CDR3 is 13 residues. The CDR3 sequence: CSARDRTNYGYTF. The CDR3 DNA reads TGCAGCGCCCGGGACAGAACAAACTATGGCTACACCTTC.

The V and J genes are TRBV30 and TRBJ2-7; 11 bases are a match to TRBD1. The CDR3 is 14 residues long. V lost 2 bases and J lost 4; bases outside the gene matches: 4. CDR1 GTSNPN and CDR2 SVGIG come from the germline V gene (reference sequence). CDR3 DNA: TGTGCCTGGAGTCTTGGGACAGGGGGATACGAGCAGTACGTC. It encodes CAWSLGTGGYEQYV.

This clone was detected once. The chain uses TRBV28 and TRBJ2-7, with TRBD1 identical over 10 bases. CDR1 is MDHEN, CDR2 SYDVKM, per germline. V was pared by 8 bases and J by 3 bases, with 4 bases of the junction left unmatched. There are 13 residues in the CDR3. The CDR3 DNA is TGTGCCAGCCGGGACAGGGGAGTCTACGAGCAGTACGTC. Translated: CASRDRGVYEQYV.

The gene calls are TRBV11-3 and TRBJ2-2, with TRBD2 identical over 7 bases. Germline CDR1 is SGHNT and CDR2 is YENEEA. The V and J ends lost 1 base and 1 base, in that order; junction bases with no gene match: 3. The length of the CDR3 is 16 residues. The CDR3: CASSLGRGWNTGELFF. The CDR3 DNA reads TGTGCCAGCAGCTTAGGGCGGGGGTGGAACACCGGGGAGCTGTTTTTT.

J is TRBJ1-2 and V is TRBV7-8, with D hard to call. V lost 5 bases and J 6 bases, leaving 16 bases between the germline ends. Germline values: CDR1 SGHVS, CDR2 FQNEAQ. The CDR3 covers 14 residues. The DNA of the CDR3 is TGTGCCAGCAGCCCCCGGGGAGAAGCGGATGGCTACACCTTC. It specifies CASSPRGEADGYTF.

The chain uses TRBV10-1 and TRBJ1-6; no clear D. The germline V gene encodes CDR1 WNHNN and CDR2 SYGVQD (reference sequence). V lost 0 bases and J lost 0, with 6 bases in between. The CDR3 runs 16 residues. DNA for the CDR3: TGCGCCAGCAGTGAGTCGTCGGTCTCCTATAATTCACCCCTCCACTTT. This gives the protein CASSESSVSYNSPLHF.

V is TRBV15 and J is TRBJ1-4, with D uncertain. CDR1 is LNHNV, CDR2 YYDKDF, per germline (reference sequence). This CDR3 is 18 amino acids long. The germline V and J ends were trimmed by 0 bases and 11 bases, with 25 bases remaining between them. The DNA for the CDR3 is TGTGCCACCAGCAGAGATCGGGGTAGTTCCCTTTTGGGGAAGAAACTGTTTTTT. It is translated as CATSRDRGSSLLGKKLFF.

This clone was recorded a few times. The chain combines TRBV6-4 with TRBJ2-3; 7 bases agree with TRBD2. Germline V CDR1 and CDR2: MRHNA, SNTAGT. Trimming took 3 bases from V and 0 from J; bases not matched to a gene: 3. The CDR3 totals 15 residues. CDR3 protein: CASSETGGSTDTQYF. The DNA of the CDR3 is TGTGCCAGCAGTGAAACCGGGGGGAGCACAGATACGCAGTATTTT.

In this sample, this clone turned up once. The gene calls are TRBV25-1 and TRBJ2-7; 11 nucleotides align to TRBD2. Germline CDR1 reads MGHDK; CDR2 reads SYGVNS. The CDR3 has 17 amino acids. V gave up 2 bases and J gave up 0 bases; unmatched junction bases: 6. CDR3 coding DNA: TGTGCCAGCAGTGAAACCCTCCTAGCGGGAGGCTCCTACGAGCAGTACTTC. Residues: CASSETLLAGGSYEQYF.

The V call is TRBV6-1, the J call TRBJ1-2; 7 nucleotides align to TRBD1. CDR3 length: 14 residues. The junction had 4 bases not matched to a gene; V was cut back by 1 base and J by 5 bases. Germline assignment: CDR1 MNHNS and CDR2 SASEGT. The CDR3, as DNA: TGTGCCAGCAGTGAAGAGGGGACAGCATATGGCTACACCTTC. Encoded protein: CASSEEGTAYGYTF.

The chain joins TRBV25-1 to TRBJ1-3, with TRBD1 identical over 8 bases. The CDR3 covers 15 residues. Germline V gives CDR1 MGHDK, CDR2 SYGVNS. Trimming removed 4 bases from V and 0 bases from J; junction bases left unmatched: 2. CDR3 sequence reads: CASSGTGHSGNTIYF. CDR3 DNA sequence: TGTGCCAGCAGTGGGACAGGGCACTCTGGAAACACCATATATTTT. The full variable domain, rest sourced from reference TRBV25-1 and TRBJ1-3, is EADIYQTPRYLVIGTGKKITLECSQTMGHDKMYWYQQDPGMELHLIHYSYGVNSTEKGDLSSESTVSRIRTEHFPLTLESARPSHTSQYLCASSGTGHSGNTIYFGEGSWLTVV.

The chain has TRBV15 and TRBJ2-7, with D possibly TRBD2 on 6 matching bases. Trimming removed 4 bases from V and 6 bases from J, with 16 bases in between. The CDR3 runs 14 residues. CDR1 LNHNV and CDR2 YYDKDF come from the germline V gene (reference sequence). CDR3 nucleotides: TGTGCCACCAGCAACTCCGGGACTTATTCCGAGCAGTACGTC. Its protein product is CATSNSGTYSEQYV.

As regards this clone: This sample also contains other DNA sequences that code for the same CDR3. This chain connects TRBV27 to TRBJ1-5; no reliable D call. CDR1 MNHEY and CDR2 SMNVEV come from the germline V gene (reference sequence). V dropped 6 bases and J dropped 4 bases, with 16 bases sitting between them. The CDR3 is 15 amino acids. CDR3 nucleotide sequence: TGTGCCAGCAGCTTCATGGGCAGCGGTAATCAGCCCCAGCATTTT. It is translated as CASSFMGSGNQPQHF.

V usage is TRBV19 and J usage is TRBJ2-1; 15 positions match TRBD2. CDR1 and CDR2 from the germline V gene are LNHDA and SQIVND (reference sequence). The CDR3 runs to 18 residues. With 5 bases clipped from V and 4 bases from J, the junction kept 9 bases outside the gene matches. CDR3: CASSLLGTSGGLYNEQFF. In nucleotides, the CDR3 is TGTGCCAGTAGTTTACTCGGGACTAGCGGGGGGCTATACAATGAGCAGTTCTTC.

The chain links TRBV27 to TRBJ1-1; D gene unclear. The germline V and J ends were trimmed by 5 bases and 0 bases, with 7 bases remaining between them. Germline CDR1 and CDR2: MNHEY and SMNVEV (reference sequence). The CDR3 spans 13 residues. The CDR3, as DNA: TGTGCCAGCAGTGGACTGGTGAACACTGAAGCTTTCTTT. This encodes CASSGLVNTEAFF.

The chain joins TRBV7-9 to TRBJ1-6; TRBD1 agrees at 11 bases. Germline CDR1 SEHNR, CDR2 FQNEAQ (reference sequence). After removal of 1 base from V and 6 bases from J, the junction contained 2 bases not matched to a gene. This CDR3 contains 16 residues. The CDR3 DNA follows: TGTGCCAGCAGCTTAGGGGACAGGGGGGGTAATTCACCCCTCCACTTT. It yields the protein CASSLGDRGGNSPLHF.

Concerning this clone: Relative to the germline gene, one junction end is altered; a read error may explain this. This chain joins TRBV5-8 and TRBJ1-4, with 8 nucleotides matching TRBD1. The CDR3 totals 16 residues. The germline V gene encodes CDR1 SGHTS and CDR2 YDEGEE. As DNA, the CDR3 is TGTGTCAGCAGCTTTTCGGTGGACAGGGACAACGAAAAACTGTTTTTT. Encoded protein: CVSSFSVDRDNEKLFF.

The CDR3 DNA sequence: TGTGCCAGCAGTAGGGTTCAACTAGCGCCACATCCATACGAGCAGTACGTC. Its protein product is CASSRVQLAPHPYEQYV. The V and J genes are TRBV21-1 and TRBJ2-7; the table's D call of TRBD2 was not tested on the DNA. TRBV21-1 has pseudogene status. The CDR3 covers 17 residues.

The DNA of the CDR3 is TGTGCCGCTCGCCCCCGGGGGGGATTGAACACTGAAGCTTTCTTT. Amino acid sequence: CAARPRGGLNTEAFF. This chain links TRBV19 with TRBJ1-1, with D tentatively TRBD1 (5 bases). The length of the CDR3 is 15 residues. Germline V gives CDR1 LNHDA, CDR2 SQIVND (reference sequence). With 11 bases removed from V and 0 bases from J, the gap between germline ends came to 19 bases.

The chain employs TRBV7-9 and TRBJ1-2; TRBD1 is a possible D gene (6 bases). V was cut by 3 bases and J by 0 bases, with 11 bases left in between. There are 15 residues in the CDR3. CDR1 and CDR2 (germline): SEHNR, FQNEAQ (reference sequence). Here the CDR3 DNA reads TGTGCCAGCAGCTTCGGCCAGGGGTCTAACTATGGCTACACCTTC. Translated, it gives CASSFGQGSNYGYTF. The whole variable domain, filled in from reference TRBV7-9 and TRBJ1-2, reads DTGVSQNPRHKITKRGQNVTFRCDPISEHNRLYWYRQTLGQGPEFLTYFQNEAQLEKSRLLSDRFSAERPKGSFSTLEIQRTEQGDSAMYLCASSFGQGSNYGYTFGSGTRLTVV.